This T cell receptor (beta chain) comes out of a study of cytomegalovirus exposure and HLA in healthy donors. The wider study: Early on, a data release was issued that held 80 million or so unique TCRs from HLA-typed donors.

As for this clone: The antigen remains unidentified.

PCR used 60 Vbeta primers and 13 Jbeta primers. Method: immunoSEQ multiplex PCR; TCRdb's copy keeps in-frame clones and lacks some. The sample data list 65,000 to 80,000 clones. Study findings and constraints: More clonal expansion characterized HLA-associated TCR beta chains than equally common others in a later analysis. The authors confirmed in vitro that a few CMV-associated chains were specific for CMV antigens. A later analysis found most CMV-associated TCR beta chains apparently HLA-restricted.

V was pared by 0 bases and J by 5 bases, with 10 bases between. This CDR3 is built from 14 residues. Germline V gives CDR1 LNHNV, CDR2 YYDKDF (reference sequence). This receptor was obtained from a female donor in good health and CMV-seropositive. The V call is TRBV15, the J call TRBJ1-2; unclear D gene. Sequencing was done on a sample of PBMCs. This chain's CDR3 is CATSRERGRYGYTF. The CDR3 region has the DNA TGTGCCACCAGCAGAGAGCGGGGAAGGTATGGCTACACCTTC.